The 21 T cell receptor beta chains given below trace back to one sample, sequenced in a study of identical twins. A single record per CDR3 protein comes from TCRdb applying MiXCR to the 5' RACE reads. The sample has more than 350,000 distinct CDR3 sequences; 8.5% to 10% are singletons. The sample comprised naive T cells sorted from blood. The receptors here all came from a woman aged 45-65 years in good health.

This clonotype was seen only a few times. V usage is TRBV27 and J usage is TRBJ1-5, with 9 nucleotides matching TRBD1. Germline lookup yields CDR1 MNHEY and CDR2 SMNVEV (reference sequence). V gave up 10 bases and J gave up 3 bases; unmatched junction bases: 13. This CDR3 has 16 amino acids. CDR3 in DNA: TGTGCCACCCGTCCGGGACAGGGCCTCTTCAATCAGCCCCAGCATTTT. It translates to CATRPGQGLFNQPQHF.

This sequence joins TRBV20-1 and TRBJ2-3, with 7 nucleotides matching TRBD2. With 4 bases clipped from V and 2 bases from J, the junction kept 21 bases outside the gene matches. This CDR3 spans 19 amino acids. The germline V gene encodes CDR1 DFQATT and CDR2 SNEGSKA (reference sequence). The CDR3 is CSATPRLAERSFNTDTQYF. CDR3 DNA: TGCAGTGCTACCCCGAGACTAGCAGAGAGGTCATTTAACACAGATACGCAGTATTTT.

This chain links TRBV5-4 with TRBJ2-1; no clear D. V was shortened by 0 bases and J by 10 bases, with 8 bases between the two germline ends. In germline, CDR1 is SGHNT, CDR2 YYREEE (reference sequence). This CDR3 is built from 12 residues. The DNA of the CDR3 is TGTGCCAGCAGCTTGGACCGGGTGGAGCAGTTCTTC. It yields the protein CASSLDRVEQFF.

This clonotype was seen a few times. The genes are TRBV5-1 and TRBJ2-7; the match to TRBD1 covers 9 bases. The CDR3 length is 16 residues. Per the germline V gene, CDR1 is SGHRS and CDR2 is YFSETQ. Germline trimming cut 4 bases from V and 3 bases from J; bases unmatched to any gene: 11. The CDR3 loop reads CASSPIPGQGNYEQYF. The DNA for the CDR3 is TGCGCCAGCAGCCCCATACCGGGACAGGGTAACTACGAGCAGTACTTC.

This clonotype came up a few times. CDR3 DNA: TGCGCCAGCAGCTTGGTCCCAGGGGGCAATCAGCCCCAGCATTTT. It yields the protein CASSLVPGGNQPQHF. V and J are TRBV5-1 and TRBJ1-5, with a weak D call TRBD1 (6 bases). Trimming took 0 bases from V and 2 from J, leaving 9 bases between them. This CDR3 has 15 residues. In germline, CDR1 is SGHRS, CDR2 YFSETQ.

This clonotype was seen many times. The rearrangement uses TRBV5-1 and TRBJ2-7; TRBD2 aligns across 10 bases. The germline gives CDR1 SGHRS, CDR2 YFSETQ. The CDR3 runs to 14 residues. J was trimmed by 5 bases and V by 7 bases; bases with no gene match: 9. In nucleotides, the CDR3 is TGCGCCAGCCGCCGTGGGCTAGCGGGAGACGAGCAGTACGTC. Its translation is CASRRGLAGDEQYV.

The chain carries TRBV6-2 or TRBV6-3 and TRBJ2-1; D unclear. The CDR3 totals 13 residues. V lost 7 bases and J lost 5, with 12 bases in between. Germline-derived CDR1 and CDR2 are MNHEY and SVGEGT. CDR3 sequence (DNA): TGTGCCAGCATCTCCCCCAAGAACAATGAGCAGTTCTTC. Protein: CASISPKNNEQFF.

This rearrangement joins TRBV5-1 to TRBJ2-5; 8 nucleotides match TRBD1. The CDR3 loop spans 16 amino acids. The V and J ends lost 0 bases and 1 base, in that order; junction bases with no gene match: 5. Germline assignment: CDR1 SGHRS and CDR2 YFSETQ. This CDR3 is CASSLAGGVGQETQYF. The CDR3, as DNA: TGCGCCAGCAGCTTGGCAGGGGGCGTCGGCCAAGAGACCCAGTACTTC.

As DNA, the CDR3 is TGTGCCAGCTCACCAGGACCGGGGGAGACCCAGTACTTC. It translates to CASSPGPGETQYF. The chain joins TRBV18 to TRBJ2-5; tentatively, D is TRBD2 (5 bases). CDR1 is KGHSH, CDR2 LQKENI, per germline. This CDR3 comprises 13 residues. Between the trimmed V and J ends, which lost 2 bases and 5 bases, there was a span of 9 bases.

This chain links TRBV12-5 with TRBJ2-7; D unclear. Trimming pared 5 bases from V and 6 bases from J, leaving 14 bases between. CDR3 size: 13 residues. Germline CDR1 is LGHNT and CDR2 is FRNRAP. CDR3 DNA: TGTGCTAGTGGTACCAGCTCAAGGACCGAGCAGTACTTC. As protein: CASGTSSRTEQYF.

This clonotype has more than one count but fewer than ten. The genes are TRBV29-1 and TRBJ2-3; D remains ambiguous. The V gene's germline CDR1 is SQVTM and CDR2 ANQGSEA. The CDR3 loop spans 12 amino acids. Trimming removed 1 base at V and 1 base at J, with 3 bases between. CDR3 nucleotides: TGCAGCGTTGAAGGCCGCACAGATACGCAGTATTTT. It codes for CSVEGRTDTQYF.

This clonotype occurred many times. The chain couples TRBV12-3 or TRBV12-4 to TRBJ2-7; maybe TRBD2 (5 bases). The CDR3 has 12 residues. Trimming left V 0 bases short and J 7 bases short, with 7 bases between. The CDR3 coding sequence is TGTGCCAGCAGTTTAGCGACGGGGGAGCAGTACTTC. It is translated as CASSLATGEQYF.

This clonotype was detected ten times or more. The V and J genes are TRBV5-1 and TRBJ1-6; D is unclear. The CDR3 sequence is 17 residues long. Between the trimmed V and J ends, which lost 4 bases and 5 bases, there was a span of 19 bases. Germline V CDR1 and CDR2: SGHRS, YFSETQ. The CDR3 coding sequence is TGCGCCAGCAGCCCACGAACCCCGCCCGGCGATAATTCACCCCTCCACTTT. Its translation is CASSPRTPPGDNSPLHF.

This clonotype was recorded at least ten times. This chain uses TRBV7-9 with TRBJ2-1; 7 nucleotides match TRBD1. The CDR3 runs 12 residues. The trim removed 5 bases at V and 7 bases at J, leaving 2 bases unmatched. Germline-derived CDR1 and CDR2 are SEHNR and FQNEAQ (reference sequence). CDR3 residues: CASSGTVNEQFF. In DNA, the CDR3 is TGTGCCAGCAGCGGGACAGTAAATGAGCAGTTCTTC.

There are a few counts of this clonotype. This chain connects TRBV6-5 to TRBJ1-6, with 9 positions matching TRBD1. Unmatched junction bases numbered 12, after V lost 2 bases and J lost 7 bases. This CDR3 region has 18 residues. The germline gives CDR1 MNHEY, CDR2 SVGAGI. CDR3 nucleotide sequence: TGTGCCAGCAGTTACGGTAACCCACAGGGGGCGCGGAATTCACCCCTCCACTTT. Amino acids: CASSYGNPQGARNSPLHF.

The genes are TRBV12-3 or TRBV12-4 and TRBJ2-1; D unresolved. Trimming removed 8 bases at V and 0 bases at J, with 14 bases between. This CDR3 contains 15 residues. DNA of the CDR3: TGTGCCAGCTCGAGTGGGTGGAGCTCCTACAATGAGCAGTTCTTC. Translating it yields CASSSGWSSYNEQFF.

The chain joins TRBV5-1 to TRBJ1-1; 10 bases match TRBD1. The CDR3 runs to 15 residues. Unmatched junction bases numbered 3, after V lost 4 bases and J lost 0 bases. The V gene's germline CDR1 is SGHRS and CDR2 YFSETQ. For the CDR3, the DNA is TGCGCCAGCAGCATCGGACAGGGGGTGAACACTGAAGCTTTCTTT. It codes for CASSIGQGVNTEAFF.

This clonotype was seen ten or more times. Germline is not matched at one junction end, which may reflect a read error. The V call is TRBV20-1, the J call TRBJ2-1; no definite D call. The CDR3 consists of 11 residues. The germline V gene has CDR1 DFQATT and CDR2 SNEGSKA (reference sequence). The CDR3 DNA reads TGCAGTGCTAGAGTATACAGTGAGCAGTTCTTC. It translates to CSARVYSEQFF.

The rearrangement uses TRBV9 and TRBJ1-3, with D hard to call. V shed 1 base and J shed 8 bases, with 13 bases lying between them. The CDR3 is made up of 14 amino acids. From germline, CDR1 is SGDLS and CDR2 YYNGEE. The CDR3 spells CASSVSPPVDTIYF. CDR3 DNA sequence: TGTGCCAGCAGCGTATCCCCACCGGTTGACACCATATATTTT.

This clonotype has more than one count but fewer than ten. In nucleotides, the CDR3 is TGTGCCAGCAGCTTAGAGTACAAGCAAGAGACCCAGTACTTC. Translation gives CASSLEYKQETQYF. This chain uses TRBV11-2 with TRBJ2-5; D gene uncertain. Deletions cut 0 bases from V and 2 bases from J, with 7 bases between. CDR1 is SGHAT and CDR2 is FQNNGV in the germline V gene. The CDR3 consists of 14 residues. The full variable domain, its missing parts supplied by reference TRBV11-2 and TRBJ2-5, is EAGVAQSPRYKIIEKRQSVAFWCNPISGHATLYWYQQILGQGPKLLIQFQNNGVVDDSQLPKDRFSAERLKGVDSTLKIQPAKLEDSAVYLCASSLEYKQETQYFGPGTRLLVL.

This clonotype has a handful of counts. The J gene is TRBJ2-7, the V gene TRBV5-5, with 9 bases aligning to TRBD1. Germline V gives CDR1 SGHKS, CDR2 YYEKEE (reference sequence). This CDR3 spans 15 amino acids. The trim removed 4 bases at V and 3 bases at J, leaving 8 bases unmatched. Written as DNA, the CDR3 is TGTGCCAGCAGCGTCTGGACAGGGGCGGGCTACGAGCAGTACTTC. This codes for CASSVWTGAGYEQYF. Together with reference TRBV5-5 and TRBJ2-7, the CDR3 gives the full variable domain: DAGVTQSPTHLIKTRGQQVTLRCSPISGHKSVSWYQQVLGQGPQFIFQYYEKEERGRGNFPDRFSARQFPNYSSELNVNALLLGDSALYLCASSVWTGAGYEQYFGPGTRLTVT.